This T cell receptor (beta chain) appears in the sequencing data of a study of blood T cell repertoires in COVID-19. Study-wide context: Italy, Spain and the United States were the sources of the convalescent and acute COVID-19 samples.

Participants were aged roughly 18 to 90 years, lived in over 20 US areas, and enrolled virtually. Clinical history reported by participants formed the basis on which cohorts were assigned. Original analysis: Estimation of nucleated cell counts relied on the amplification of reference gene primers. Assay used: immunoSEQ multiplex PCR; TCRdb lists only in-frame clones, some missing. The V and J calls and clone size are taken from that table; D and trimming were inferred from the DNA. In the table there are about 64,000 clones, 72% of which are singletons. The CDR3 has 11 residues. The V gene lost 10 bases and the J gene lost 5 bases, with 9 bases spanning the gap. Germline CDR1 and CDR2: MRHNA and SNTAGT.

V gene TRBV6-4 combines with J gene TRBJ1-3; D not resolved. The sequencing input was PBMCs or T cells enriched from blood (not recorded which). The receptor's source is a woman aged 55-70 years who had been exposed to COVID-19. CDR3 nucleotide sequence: TGTGCCAATCCTCTAAGAAACACCATATATTTT. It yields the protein CANPLRNTIYF.